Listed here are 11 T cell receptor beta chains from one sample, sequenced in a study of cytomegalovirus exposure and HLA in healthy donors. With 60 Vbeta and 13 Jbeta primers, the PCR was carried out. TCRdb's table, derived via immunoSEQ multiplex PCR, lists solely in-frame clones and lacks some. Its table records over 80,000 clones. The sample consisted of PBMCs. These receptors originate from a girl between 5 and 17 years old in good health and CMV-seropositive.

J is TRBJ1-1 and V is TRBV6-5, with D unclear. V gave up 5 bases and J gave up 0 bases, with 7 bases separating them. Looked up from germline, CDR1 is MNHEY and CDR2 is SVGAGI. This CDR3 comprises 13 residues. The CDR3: CASSAYMNTEAFF. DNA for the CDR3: TGTGCCAGCAGTGCATACATGAACACTGAAGCTTTCTTT.

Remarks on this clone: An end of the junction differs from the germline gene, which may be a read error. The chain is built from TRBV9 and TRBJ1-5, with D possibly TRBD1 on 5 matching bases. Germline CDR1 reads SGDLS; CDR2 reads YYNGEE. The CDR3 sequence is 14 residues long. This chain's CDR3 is CASSEGHSNQHQHF. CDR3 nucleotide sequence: TGTGCCAGCAGCGAGGGGCATAGCAATCAGCACCAGCATTTT.

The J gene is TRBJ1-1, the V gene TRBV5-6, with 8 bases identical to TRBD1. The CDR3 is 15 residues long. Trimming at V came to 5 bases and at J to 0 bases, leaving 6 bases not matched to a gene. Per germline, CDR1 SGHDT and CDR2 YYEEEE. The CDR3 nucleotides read TGTGCCAGCAGACTGGTGGACAGGGTGAACACTGAAGCTTTCTTT. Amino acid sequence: CASRLVDRVNTEAFF.

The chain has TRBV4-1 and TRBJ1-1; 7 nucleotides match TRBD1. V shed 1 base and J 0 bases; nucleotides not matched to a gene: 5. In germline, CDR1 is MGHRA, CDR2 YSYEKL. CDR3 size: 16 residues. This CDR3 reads CASSQAPGGMNTEAFF. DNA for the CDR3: TGCGCCAGCAGCCAAGCCCCAGGGGGGATGAACACTGAAGCTTTCTTT.

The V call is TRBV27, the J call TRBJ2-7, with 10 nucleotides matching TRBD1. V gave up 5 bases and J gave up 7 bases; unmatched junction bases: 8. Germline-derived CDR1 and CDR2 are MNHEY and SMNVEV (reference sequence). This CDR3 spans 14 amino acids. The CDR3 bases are TGTGCCAGCAGTATAAGACAGGGGGCGCTTGAGCAGTACTTC. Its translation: CASSIRQGALEQYF.

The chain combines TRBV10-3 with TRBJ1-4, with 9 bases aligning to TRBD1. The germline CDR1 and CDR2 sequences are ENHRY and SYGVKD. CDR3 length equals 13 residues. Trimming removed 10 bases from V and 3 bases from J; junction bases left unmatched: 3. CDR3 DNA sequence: TGTGCCACAGGGACAGGGCCTAATGAAAAACTGTTTTTT. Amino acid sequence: CATGTGPNEKLFF.

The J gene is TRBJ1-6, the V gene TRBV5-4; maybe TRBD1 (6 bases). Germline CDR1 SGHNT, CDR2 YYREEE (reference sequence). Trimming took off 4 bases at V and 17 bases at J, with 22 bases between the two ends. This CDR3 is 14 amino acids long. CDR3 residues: CASSPENTGSPIHF. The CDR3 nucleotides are TGTGCCAGCAGCCCCGAGAACACAGGGAGTCCCATCCACTTT.

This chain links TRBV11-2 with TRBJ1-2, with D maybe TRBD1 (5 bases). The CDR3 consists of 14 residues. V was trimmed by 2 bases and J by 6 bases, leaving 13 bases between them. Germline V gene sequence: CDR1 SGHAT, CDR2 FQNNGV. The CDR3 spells CASSLSQGADGYTF. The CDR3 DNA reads TGTGCCAGCAGCTTAAGCCAGGGCGCGGATGGCTACACCTTC.

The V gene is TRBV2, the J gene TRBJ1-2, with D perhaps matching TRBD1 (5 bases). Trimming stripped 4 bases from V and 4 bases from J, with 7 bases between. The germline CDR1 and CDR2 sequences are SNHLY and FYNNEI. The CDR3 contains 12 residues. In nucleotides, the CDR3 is TGTGCCAGCAGTGGACAGTCCTATGGCTACACCTTC. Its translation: CASSGQSYGYTF. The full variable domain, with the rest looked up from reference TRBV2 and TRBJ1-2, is EPEVTQTPSHQVTQMGQEVILRCVPISNHLYFYWYRQILGQKVEFLVSFYNNEISEKSEIFDDQFSVERPDGSNFTLKIRSTKLEDSAMYFCASSGQSYGYTFGSGTRLTVV.

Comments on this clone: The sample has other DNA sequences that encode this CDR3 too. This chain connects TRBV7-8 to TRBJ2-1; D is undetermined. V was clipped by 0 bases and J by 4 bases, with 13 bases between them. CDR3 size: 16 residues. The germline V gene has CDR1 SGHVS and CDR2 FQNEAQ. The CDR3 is CASSLALTWRYNEQFF. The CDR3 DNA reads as TGTGCCAGCAGCTTAGCGTTAACATGGCGGTACAATGAGCAGTTCTTC.

The CDR3, as DNA: TGCAGCGTACCCGACAGGATTGGGGGTGAAAAACTGTTTTTT. Encoded protein: CSVPDRIGGEKLFF. The chain employs TRBV29-1 and TRBJ1-4; D is possibly TRBD1 (6 bases). V was pared by 6 bases and J by 7 bases, with 18 bases between. Germline values: CDR1 SQVTM, CDR2 ANQGSEA. The CDR3 contains 14 residues.